The text below deals with one T cell receptor beta chain. This clone has more than one count but fewer than ten. Which antigen it targets is not known. Qualities for individual bases were not recorded, and no much larger clone is one base off. The cohort comprised around 700 healthy bone marrow donors. All cohort members were sampled while nominally healthy, although unrecorded immune exposures were likely present. The donor tested CMV seronegative, placing the donor among the approximately 400 seronegative members of the cohort. A peripheral blood sample was provided by each donor, and peripheral blood mononuclear cells were used for TCR beta sequencing. Genomic DNA extraction from the blood cell samples was performed with the Qiagen DNeasy Blood Extraction Kit. The CDR1 and CDR2 encoded by the germline V gene are SGHRS and YFSETQ. The junction carries 17 bases between V and J, which are trimmed by 4 bases and 2 bases respectively. Reading from cysteine to phenylalanine, the CDR3 counts 16 amino acids. Only the CDR3 part of the read is kept: 48 bases, read in frame from the first base.

This sample was included in a study of cytomegalovirus exposure and HLA in healthy donors (dated by TCRdb to 2016 to 2017). Turning to the overall study: In an earlier analysis of around 540 of the donors, around 290 Gb of sequence data and 95 million to 130 million unique TCR beta sequences from about 179 million T cells were reported. A later analysis re-examined previously published TCR beta repertoires from 500 to 700 donors and added high-resolution HLA genotyping to investigate patterns of TCR occurrence. Genome-wide SNP genotypes for about 55% of the roughly 670 donors were used in a later genetic analysis, which treated that subset as a discovery cohort. HLA typing covered class I and class II loci at four-digit resolution. Donor age, sex, ethnicity and CMV serostatus were collected together with the repertoire data. Typing coverage differed by locus: A, B, C, DRB1 and DQB1 were typed in roughly 629-630 donors, DQA1 in 500 to 550, DPA1 in some 600, and DPB1 in 400 to 490. Roughly five DR-DQ haplotypes were treated as single units for association and clustering because of strong linkage in the cohort. Every repertoire in the discovery cohort had been generated on one and the same sequencing platform. In an earlier analysis of several hundred of the donors, high-throughput TCR beta sequencing was used to judge whether each TCR beta V gene segment behaved as functional or pseudogenic. Besides the first cohort of around 700 subjects, a separate validation cohort made up of roughly 120 different subjects was used. Among 300 to 500 genotyped donors of the cohort, an average of approximately 220,000 unique TCR beta nucleotide sequences was sequenced per donor, of which 15% to 20% were non-productive. The study was designed to test whether signatures of past pathogen exposure could be identified by cataloging public T cell receptors. An early release that covered roughly 600 HLA-typed donors contained about 300 gigabases of sequencing data and around 80 million unique TCR sequences. The study used immunosequencing to profile the T cell repertoires of approximately 650 subjects and linked those repertoires to cytomegalovirus serostatus. Of the roughly 400 genotyped donors, approximately 80% were placed in the genetic ancestry cluster associated with self-reported Caucasian donors. The later analysis used no new phenotypic data to find candidate immune exposures, relying instead on TCR beta sequences and their occurrence across donors. The study combined high-throughput TCR immunosequencing, statistical association of individual TCRs with disease status, and machine learning to predict cytomegalovirus infection status.

General findings and caveats noted by the study authors: In a later analysis, HLA-associated TCR beta chains were found to be more clonally expanded and to have lower generation probabilities than equally common non-associated chains. The study gave a list of more than 150 TCR beta chains associated with cytomegalovirus. According to a later analysis, TCR association rates differed among HLA loci, with DRB1 alleles showing the most associated TCRs and HLA-C alleles showing the fewest. When HLA alleles, especially DR and DQ, strongly co-occurred, TCR associations were difficult to assign to individual alleles. A later analysis associated around 16,000 TCR beta sequences with specific HLA alleles at a false discovery rate of 0.05. A later genetic analysis associated a missense DCLRE1C variant with V-gene and J-gene trimming of TCR beta chains, and an independent cohort replicated the association. According to a later analysis, most CMV-associated TCR beta chains appeared to be HLA-restricted, and the HLA associations seemed to be driven largely by CMV exposure. In this cohort, only TCR beta chains were sequenced, and detectable features were limited by the absence of alpha or paired-chain data. Broadly in line with IMGT annotations, most TCR beta V segments showed up in productive rearrangements about 87% or about 30% of the time in an earlier analysis of roughly 590 of the donors. Several of the top co-occurrence clusters appeared to be linked to parvovirus B19, influenza, CMV and Epstein-Barr virus, according to a later analysis. In both the original and validation cohorts, the classifier was reported to diagnose cytomegalovirus status with high specificity and sensitivity. Immune exposure information for the cohort was limited to CMV serostatus. Most TCR sequences were observed very rarely across donors, whereas some public TCRs were present in many individuals. A further reported finding was that TCR beta sequences accurately predicted the HLA-A and HLA-B alleles for most subjects in the first cohort. Because HLA typing was unavailable for some donors at each locus, only the typed subset was used in association tests. Fewer than 20 rarely observed V segments, including chromosome 9 orphons, were excluded from the earlier analysis of about 500 of the donors because counts were too low. The presence/absence analyses assumed that sequencing depth was roughly uniform across donors, and that assumption may not be true. In vitro tests confirmed that a few of the cytomegalovirus-associated TCR beta chains recognize cytomegalovirus antigens. Compared with the roughly 670-donor mean, donors in an Asian-associated ancestry cluster had fewer N-insertions in productive TCRs, according to a later genetic analysis. According to the authors, the approach could potentially be generalized to other disease states and immunological phenotypes. A group of highly shared sequence variants was considered likely to be a technical artifact of the sequencing pipeline. Linkage disequilibrium might explain the correlated functional status among segregating V segments, but an unknown experimental factor could not be ruled out. Because the 87-base-pair reads could not distinguish some IMGT-functional V segments, including TRBV6-2 and TRBV6-3, those segments were excluded.

To prepare the library, the immunoSEQ multiplex PCR assay was applied. A mixture of 60 forward primers for TCR Vbeta segments and 13 reverse primers for TCR Jbeta segments was used in the multiplex PCR. A multiplex PCR assay on genomic DNA amplified the CDR3 region of rearranged TCR beta genes. On the Illumina HiSeq System, the amplified TCR beta libraries were sequenced as 87-base-pair reads. As for the original processing: A later analysis counted 75 million to 100 million unique TCR beta chains across the 550 to 700 repertoires, and around 12 million of these chains were shared by at least two donors. Raw reads were error-corrected and collapsed into unique sequences with a nearest-neighbor algorithm that merged closely related sequences to remove PCR and sequencing errors. Alignment of CDR3 sequences to IMGT reference sequences was used to assign V, D and J gene segments. For a sequence to be retained, at least a six-nucleotide match to both a V gene segment and a J gene segment was required. A rearrangement was called productive if the CDR3 had no stop codons and remained in frame with V and J, and every other rearrangement was called non-productive. Following IMGT convention, CDR3 was defined as the stretch from the second conserved V-encoded cysteine to the conserved J-encoded phenylalanine. In an earlier analysis of more than 550 of the donors, sequences lacking an unambiguous match to a single V gene segment were excluded. In an earlier analysis of about 590 of the donors, a V segment was called functional when productive rearrangements were above 56.7%, and segregating when the standard deviation between donors exceeded 5%. To diagnose cytomegalovirus status from the catalog of TCR beta chain sequences, a statistical classification framework was built. A later analysis assigned V and J genes by comparing TCR nucleotide sequences with IMGT/GENE-DB human TR gene sequences. The TCRdist pipeline was used in a later analysis to assign CDR3 sequences and most-parsimonious VDJ recombination scenarios. In a later analysis, each TCR beta chain was defined by its CDR3 amino acid sequence together with its V-gene family, and reads lacking a unique V-gene family were excluded. To address suspected cross-contamination and a sequencing artifact, a later analysis removed roughly 640 highly shared, low-generation-probability nucleotide sequences. In a later analysis, a clonal expansion index for each public chain was calculated from normalized within-repertoire ranks of inferred template counts. In a later analysis, generation probabilities were computed using a VDJ recombination model fitted to out-of-frame rearrangements, and the results were checked against IGoR. A later analysis scored TCR-TCR, TCR-HLA and TCR-CMV co-occurrence with hypergeometric tests, applying a repertoire-size bias correction to TCR pairs. To estimate false discovery rates, a later analysis permuted the HLA or CMV assignments 20 times. In a later analysis, co-occurring TCRs were grouped using DBSCAN, with TCRdist sequence similarity added in when clustering inside HLA-allele-positive subsets. For co-occurrence clustering, repertoires with fewer than 30,000 or more than 120,000 public chains were excluded, along with roughly five repertoires with anomalous nucleotide sharing. TCRdb took over this immuneACCESS table, retaining in-frame rearrangements with V and J assigned. Such tables are incomplete; in checked studies, under half of the missing clones stem from an unresolved V gene, and the remainder is unexplained. V and J calls and clone size are copied from that table; D and trimming were computed from the DNA. Present in this sample are more than 130,000 clones, about 79% of which were seen just once. Of the sample, about 2.5% falls within the top ten clones.

The material sequenced was PBMCs. This receptor was taken from a male donor in good health and CMV-seronegative. The rearranged chain carries TRBV5-1 and TRBJ2-3, with the D gene call left open. Here the CDR3 is given as CASSTFPAGSTDTQYF. The DNA reads TGCGCCAGCAGCACCTTTCCGGCAGGCTCCACAGATACGCAGTATTTT.